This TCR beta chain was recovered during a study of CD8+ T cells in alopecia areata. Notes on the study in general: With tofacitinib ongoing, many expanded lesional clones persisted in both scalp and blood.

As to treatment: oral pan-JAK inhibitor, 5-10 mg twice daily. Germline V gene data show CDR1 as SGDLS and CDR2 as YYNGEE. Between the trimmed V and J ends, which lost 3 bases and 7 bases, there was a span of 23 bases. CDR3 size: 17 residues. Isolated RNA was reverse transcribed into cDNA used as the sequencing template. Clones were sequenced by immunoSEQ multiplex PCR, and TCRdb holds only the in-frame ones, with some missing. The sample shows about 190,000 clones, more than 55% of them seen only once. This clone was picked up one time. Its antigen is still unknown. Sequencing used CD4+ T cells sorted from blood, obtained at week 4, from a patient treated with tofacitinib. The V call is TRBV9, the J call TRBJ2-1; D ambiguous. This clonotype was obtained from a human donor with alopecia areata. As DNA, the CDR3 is TGTGCCAGCAGCGCCCCGACTGGCAGCGACCTACGGAATGAGCAGTTCTTC. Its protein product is CASSAPTGSDLRNEQFF.